The sequence of this T cell receptor (beta chain) was determined in a study of liver allograft versus peripheral blood T cells. Study context: Comparing T cell receptor repertoires in transplanted livers with those in recipients' peripheral blood was part of the design.

TCRdb redid the calling of the reads with MiXCR, one entry per CDR3 protein. The data contain 15,000 or so distinct CDR3 sequences, 25% to 35% of them singletons. Trimming stripped 5 bases from V and 0 bases from J, with 10 bases between. CDR3 length: 14 amino acids. Germline V gene data show CDR1 as KGHSH and CDR2 as LQKENI. This clonotype qualifies as medium-sized. This sequence originates from a human patient who had a liver transplant. Some T cells may arise from the graft donor. The gene calls are TRBV18 and TRBJ1-1; D is ambiguous. The CDR3 loop reads CASSDPVVNTEAFF. The CDR3 nucleotides are TGTGCCAGCTCAGATCCGGTGGTGAACACTGAAGCTTTCTTT.